One and the same sample provided the 8 T cell receptor beta chains below, sequenced in a study of T cells in Graves' hyperthyroidism and ophthalmopathy. TCR beta CDR3 sequences were amplified from RNA transcripts. The TCR CDR3 was amplified in a first-round RT-PCR using the HTBI primer set. TCRdb analysed the multiplex PCR reads with MiXCR anew, one entry per CDR3 protein. The table shows 500,000 to 650,000 distinct CDR3 sequences, with around 13% occurring only once. The specimen sequenced was blood. The receptor source for this set is a woman aged 40-49 years with Graves' hyperthyroidism.

This clonotype was seen at least ten times. The gene calls are TRBV11-2 and TRBJ1-1, with TRBD1 matching 9 bases. Germline V gene data show CDR1 as SGHAT and CDR2 as FQNNGV. The CDR3 spans 15 residues. The V segment lost 6 bases and the J segment 3 bases; nucleotides outside the gene matches: 8. The CDR3 loop is CASRITGGAYTEAFF. The CDR3 DNA is TGTGCCAGCAGAATTACAGGGGGCGCGTACACTGAAGCTTTCTTT. The whole variable domain, filled in from reference TRBV11-2 and TRBJ1-1, reads EAGVAQSPRYKIIEKRQSVAFWCNPISGHATLYWYQQILGQGPKLLIQFQNNGVVDDSQLPKDRFSAERLKGVDSTLKIQPAKLEDSAVYLCASRITGGAYTEAFFGQGTRLTVV.

This clonotype was seen repeatedly, ten times or more. The genes are TRBV6-5 and TRBJ1-1; the D gene is possibly TRBD1 (6 bases). Germline V gene lookup returns CDR1 MNHEY and CDR2 SVGAGI. The CDR3 has 13 residues. With 6 bases removed from V and 7 bases from J, the gap between germline ends came to 15 bases. CDR3 sequence reads: CASRRGGALEAFF. The DNA for the CDR3 is TGTGCCAGCAGGAGAGGGGGGGCGCTTGAAGCTTTCTTT.

In its sample, this clonotype was seen many times. Here the CDR3 DNA reads TGTGCCAGCAGTTTTTTACGTACGGGAGAGACCCAGTACTTC. Its protein product is CASSFLRTGETQYF. The rearrangement joins TRBV28 to TRBJ2-5; the D is unclear. The CDR3 is made up of 14 amino acids. Per the germline V gene, CDR1 is MDHEN and CDR2 is SYDVKM. Trimming left V 3 bases short and J 4 bases short, with 12 bases between.

In its sample, this clonotype was seen many times. The rearrangement joins TRBV11-2 to TRBJ2-2; D not resolved. In germline, CDR1 is SGHAT, CDR2 FQNNGV. This CDR3 comprises 13 residues. V was trimmed by 5 bases and J by 5 bases, leaving 9 bases between them. The DNA for the CDR3 is TGTGCCAGCAGCACCCTTACAACCGGGGAGCTGTTTTTT. Its translation: CASSTLTTGELFF.

The sample holds many counts of this clonotype. This chain joins TRBV6-1 and TRBJ1-6, with D tentatively TRBD1 (6 bases). Trimming removed 0 bases at V and 6 bases at J, with 21 bases between. From germline, CDR1 is MNHNS and CDR2 SASEGT. The CDR3 length is 19 residues. CDR3 coding DNA: TGTGCCAGCAGTGAAGCCACTGTATGGGCAGGGGTGCGTAATTCACCCCTCCACTTT. Protein sequence: CASSEATVWAGVRNSPLHF.

This clonotype occurred a few times. The J gene is TRBJ1-5, the V gene TRBV12-3 or TRBV12-4, with a tentative D call TRBD1 (5 bases). V gave up 7 bases and J gave up 9 bases, with 10 bases separating them. The CDR3 length is 11 residues. CDR3 sequence: CASKAGGPQHF. The CDR3 region has the DNA TGTGCCAGCAAGGCGGGGGGGCCCCAGCATTTT.

The table lists this clonotype with many counts. The chain links TRBV11-3 to TRBJ2-3; 10 bases match TRBD2. CDR3 length: 18 amino acids. The ends lost 2 bases at V and 6 bases at J; junction bases unmatched: 14. From germline, CDR1 is SGHNT and CDR2 YENEEA. CDR3 residues: CASSLIPSGRIELDTQYF. CDR3 DNA: TGTGCCAGCAGCTTAATCCCTAGCGGGAGAATTGAGCTCGATACGCAGTATTTT.

The rearrangement links TRBV19 to TRBJ2-1; D gene unclear. CDR3 length: 13 residues. Germline V gene data show CDR1 as LNHDA and CDR2 as SQIVND (reference sequence). V lost 5 bases, J lost 8 bases, and 13 bases lay in between. The CDR3 nucleotides are TGTGCCAGTAGTTCGCCTTCGTTAGATGAGCAGTTCTTC. Translation gives CASSSPSLDEQFF.